This TCR beta chain appears in the sequencing data of a study of cytomegalovirus exposure and HLA in healthy donors. V dropped 3 bases and J dropped 4; count of bases not matched to a gene: 7. The CDR3 contains 16 residues. Germline-derived CDR1 and CDR2 are SNHLY and FYNNEI. The PCR contained 60 Vbeta and 13 Jbeta primers. Profiling relied on immunoSEQ multiplex PCR, and the TCRdb table lists in-frame clones only, not all of them. The data contain around 120,000 clones, approximately 76% of them singletons. This clone was seen once. The chain uses TRBV2 and TRBJ2-5; TRBD1 agrees at 11 bases. The specimen was PBMCs. The receptor was derived from a man in his fifties in good health and CMV-seropositive. Here the CDR3 DNA reads TGTGCCAGCAGTGACCCCGGACAGGGGGCGGGAGAGACCCAGTACTTC. Translating gives CASSDPGQGAGETQYF.